This is a list of T cell receptor beta chains from one sample in a study of cytomegalovirus exposure and HLA in healthy donors. The repertoire was sequenced with immunoSEQ multiplex PCR; TCRdb's copy has only in-frame clones and lacks some. The table includes 150,000 to 200,000 clones, about 83% detected once. The sample was PBMCs. The receptors were gathered from a female donor in good health and CMV-seronegative. Each CDR3 is given with its conserved first and last residue. D genes are given only for firm matches. Some rows mark clone size as missing; the rest say once, few, many or name a class of expanded clone.

size: -; J: TRBJ2-1; D: TRBD1; V: TRBV19; CDR3: CASSIVGTGVYNEQFF; DNA: TGTGCCAGTAGTATTGTCGGGACAGGGGTTTACAATGAGCAGTTCTTC
size: few; J: TRBJ1-2; D: -; V: TRBV29-1; CDR3: CSVSGGWDYGYTF; DNA: TGCAGCGTTTCGGGGGGCTGGGATTATGGCTACACCTTC
size: -; J: TRBJ2-3; D: -; V: TRBV28; CDR3: CASSSPTDTQYF; DNA: TGTGCCAGCAGTTCCCCAACAGATACGCAGTATTTT
size: -; J: TRBJ1-2; D: -; V: TRBV18; CDR3: CASSPDTNYGYTF; DNA: TGTGCCAGCTCACCCGACACGAACTATGGCTACACCTTC
size: -; J: TRBJ2-2; D: TRBD2; V: TRBV4-1; CDR3: CASSPRLAGSHHTGELFF; DNA: TGCGCCAGCAGCCCCCGACTAGCGGGAAGCCATCATACCGGGGAGCTGTTTTTT
size: -; J: TRBJ1-6; D: TRBD1; V: TRBV10-3; CDR3: CAISEEGQGRSRDSPLHF; DNA: TGTGCCATCAGTGAGGAGGGACAGGGACGATCTAGAGATTCACCCCTCCACTTT
size: -; J: TRBJ1-1; D: -; V: TRBV11-3; CDR3: CASSLEKRGWGTAFF; DNA: TGTGCCAGCAGCTTAGAAAAACGGGGGTGGGGTACTGCTTTCTTT
size: -; J: TRBJ1-1; D: -; V: TRBV29-1; CDR3: CSVESGVSRNTEAFF; DNA: TGCAGCGTTGAGTCCGGGGTTTCTCGGAACACTGAAGCTTTCTTT
size: -; J: TRBJ2-2; D: TRBD1; V: TRBV2; CDR3: CASSPTGSGELFF; DNA: TGTGCCAGCAGCCCGACAGGGTCCGGGGAGCTGTTTTTT
size: -; J: TRBJ1-3; D: -; V: TRBV21-1; CDR3: CASSKVRDTRSGNTIYF; DNA: TGTGCCAGCAGCAAAGTGCGAGACACCCGCTCTGGAAACACCATATATTTT
size: -; J: TRBJ1-2; D: -; V: TRBV11-3; CDR3: CASSLGSFYGYTF; DNA: TGTGCCAGCAGCTTAGGTTCCTTCTATGGCTACACCTTC
size: -; J: TRBJ1-6; D: -; V: TRBV19; CDR3: CASSIAGSGSYNSPLHF; DNA: TGTGCCAGTAGTATAGCCGGATCGGGCTCCTATAATTCACCCCTCCACTTT
size: -; J: TRBJ2-1; D: TRBD2; V: TRBV28; CDR3: CASSSFTSGSTGSYNEQFF; DNA: TGTGCCAGCAGTTCCTTTACTAGCGGGAGTACGGGATCCTACAATGAGCAGTTCTTC
size: few; J: TRBJ2-7; D: -; V: TRBV6-1; CDR3: CASSWTASSYEQYF; DNA: TGTGCCAGCAGTTGGACAGCGAGCTCCTACGAGCAGTACTTC
size: -; J: TRBJ2-7; D: TRBD1; V: TRBV5-6; CDR3: CASSLVPGQGLREQYF; DNA: TGTGCCAGCAGCTTGGTACCGGGACAGGGGTTACGGGAGCAGTACTTC
size: -; J: TRBJ1-5; D: TRBD1; V: TRBV19; CDR3: CASSLDRGGNQPQHF; DNA: TGTGCCAGTAGTCTGGACAGGGGAGGCAATCAGCCCCAGCATTTT
size: -; J: TRBJ1-1; D: -; V: TRBV5-1; CDR3: CASSLGGIDGTEAFF; DNA: TGCGCCAGCAGCTTGGGAGGGATCGACGGCACTGAAGCTTTCTTT
size: few; J: TRBJ2-7; D: TRBD1; V: TRBV6-5; CDR3: CASTWTGDSYEQYF; DNA: TGTGCCAGCACCTGGACAGGGGACTCCTACGAGCAGTACTTC
size: -; J: TRBJ1-1; D: -; V: TRBV7-9; CDR3: CSSSSPSRLTRGTEAFF; DNA: TGTTCCAGCAGCTCACCATCCCGTCTTACAAGAGGGACTGAAGCTTTCTTT
size: few; J: TRBJ1-4; D: -; V: TRBV28; CDR3: CASSFFPTRRTPEKLFF; DNA: TGTGCCAGCAGTTTTTTCCCCACAAGGAGGACTCCTGAAAAACTGTTTTTT
size: -; J: TRBJ1-2; D: TRBD1; V: TRBV19; CDR3: CASSKTGAGYGYTF; DNA: TGTGCCAGTAGTAAAACAGGGGCCGGCTATGGCTACACCTTC
size: once; J: TRBJ1-4; D: -; V: TRBV18; CDR3: CASSPPNSDRDRLGEKLFF; DNA: TGTGCCAGCTCACCACCGAATTCCGACAGAGATAGGTTGGGTGAAAAACTGTTTTTT
size: -; J: TRBJ2-3; D: -; V: TRBV12-5; CDR3: CASGFARGDSSQGDTQYF; DNA: TGTGCTAGTGGTTTTGCCCGCGGGGACAGCTCACAAGGGGATACGCAGTATTTT
size: -; J: TRBJ1-5; D: TRBD1; V: TRBV6-6; CDR3: CASSYQGDQPQHF; DNA: TGTGCCAGCAGTTACCAGGGGGATCAGCCCCAGCATTTT
size: -; J: TRBJ1-5; D: TRBD1; V: TRBV4-3; CDR3: CASSQAAGGLQPQHF; DNA: TGCGCCAGCAGCCAAGCGGCAGGGGGCCTTCAGCCCCAGCATTTT
size: -; J: TRBJ1-1; D: -; V: TRBV9; CDR3: CASSPLGSGLPEAFF; DNA: TGTGCCAGCAGCCCCCTCGGGAGTGGTTTACCTGAAGCTTTCTTT
size: -; J: TRBJ1-4; D: -; V: TRBV15; CDR3: CATSRESREKLFF; DNA: TGTGCCACCAGCAGAGAGAGTCGTGAAAAACTGTTTTTT
size: -; J: TRBJ2-7; D: TRBD2; V: TRBV9; CDR3: CASSVVAGVNYEQYF; DNA: TGTGCCAGCAGCGTAGTCGCGGGAGTTAACTACGAGCAGTACTTC
size: -; J: TRBJ2-7; D: -; V: TRBV18; CDR3: CASSPIGRDEQYF; DNA: TGTGCCAGCTCACCAATAGGGCGGGACGAGCAGTACTTC